These 14 T cell receptor beta chains came from one sample sequenced in a study of blood T cells in healthy people across ages. Sample-barcoded 5' priming and a J-beta primer mix drove a second PCR of roughly 6 to 12 cycles. TCRdb reprocessed the 5' RACE reads via MiXCR and lists one record per CDR3 protein. The data hold 700,000 or so distinct CDR3 sequences, with around two fifths observed a single time. Sequencing was done on a sample of blood. These receptors originate from a man older than 75 in good health.

This clonotype was observed a handful of times. The chain is built from TRBV12-3 or TRBV12-4 and TRBJ2-1, with TRBD1 identical over 8 bases. Trimming cost V 7 bases and J 4 bases; bases outside gene matches: 6. The CDR3 covers 14 residues. Here the CDR3 reads CASNTGGWYNEQFF. CDR3 bases: TGTGCCAGCAATACAGGGGGGTGGTACAATGAGCAGTTCTTC.

This clonotype was counted between two and nine times. The chain is built from TRBV30 and TRBJ2-3; no definite D call. Trimming left V 4 bases short and J 0 bases short, with 5 bases between. There are 12 residues in the CDR3. Germline CDR1 GTSNPN, CDR2 SVGIG (reference sequence). CDR3 sequence (DNA): TGTGCCTGGACGGGTAGCACAGATACGCAGTATTTT. Amino acid sequence: CAWTGSTDTQYF.

The rearrangement links TRBV6-2 or TRBV6-3 to TRBJ1-4, with D tentatively TRBD1 (6 bases). Germline lookup yields CDR1 MNHEY and CDR2 SVGEGT. Between the trimmed V and J ends, which lost 5 bases and 8 bases, there was a span of 18 bases. This CDR3 contains 15 residues. The CDR3 loop is CASSRANRAGEKLFF. The CDR3 coding sequence is TGTGCCAGCAGTCGAGCCAACAGGGCAGGGGAAAAACTGTTTTTT.

The V gene is TRBV6-6, the J gene TRBJ2-5; the D gene is possibly TRBD1 (5 bases). CDR3 length equals 14 residues. Germline lookup yields CDR1 MNHNY and CDR2 SVGAGI (reference sequence). Trimming shortened V by 5 bases and J by 9 bases, and 19 bases separated the two germline ends. The CDR3 sequence is CASSEMTDLSAQYF. CDR3 DNA sequence: TGTGCCAGCAGTGAGATGACAGATCTCTCGGCCCAGTACTTC.

The chain has TRBV5-1 and TRBJ2-5; possibly TRBD1 for D (5 bases). CDR1 and CDR2 (germline): SGHRS, YFSETQ. This CDR3 comprises 16 residues. Trimming stripped 1 base from V and 5 bases from J, with 18 bases between. For the CDR3, the DNA is TGCGCCAGCAGCTTGATCCCTACAGGTATTTGGGAGACCCAGTACTTC. Protein: CASSLIPTGIWETQYF. The full variable domain, its missing parts supplied by reference TRBV5-1 and TRBJ2-5, is KAGVTQTPRYLIKTRGQQVTLSCSPISGHRSVSWYQQTPGQGLQFLFEYFSETQRNKGNFPGRFSGRQFSNSRSEMNVSTLELGDSALYLCASSLIPTGIWETQYFGPGTRLLVL.

In regard to this clonotype: This may arise from a read error, as a much more abundant clone is one base away. The V call is TRBV6-6, the J call TRBJ2-7; TRBD1 agrees at 10 bases. Looked up from germline, CDR1 is MNHNY and CDR2 is SVGAGI (reference sequence). CDR3 length equals 14 residues. CDR3 residues: CASRGQGNSCEQYF. DNA for the CDR3: TGTGCCAGCAGGGGACAGGGGAACTCCTGCGAGCAGTACTTC.

This clonotype was seen only a few times. The genes are TRBV5-4 and TRBJ1-2, with 8 bases fitting TRBD1. Germline V CDR1 and CDR2: SGHNT, YYREEE (reference sequence). With V trimmed by 0 bases and J by 7 bases, 5 bases remained unmatched. The CDR3 spans 14 residues. CDR3 sequence (DNA): TGTGCCAGCAGCTTGGAGACAGGGGCAGGTGGCTACACCTTC. Amino acids: CASSLETGAGGYTF.

DNA of the CDR3: TGTGCCAGCAGTTTAGCCCGGCAGGACCCCGGGGAGCTGTTTTTT. Translation: CASSLARQDPGELFF. The gene calls are TRBV12-3 or TRBV12-4 and TRBJ2-2; no clear D gene. The CDR3 is made up of 15 amino acids. Trimming took off 0 bases at V and 6 bases at J, with 11 bases between the two ends.

The chain combines TRBV3-1 with TRBJ2-5; the match to TRBD1 covers 9 bases. Germline loops: CDR1 LGHDT, CDR2 YNNKEL (reference sequence). With V trimmed by 6 bases and J by 5 bases, 10 bases remained unmatched. The CDR3 is made up of 15 amino acids. The CDR3 nucleotides are TGTGCCAGCAGACCCGGGACAGGGTATTCGGAGACCCAGTACTTC. Translating gives CASRPGTGYSETQYF.

This sequence joins TRBV20-1 and TRBJ2-5, with unresolved D. TRBJ2-7 explains the end of the DNA better; the J call may be wrong. The CDR3 consists of 14 residues. Germline CDR1 DFQATT, CDR2 SNEGSKA (reference sequence). The CDR3 loop is CSARVVAGDYEQYF. The CDR3 DNA reads as TGCAGTGCTAGAGTAGTCGCAGGCGACTACGAGCAGTACTTC.

The chain couples TRBV9 to TRBJ2-5, with D perhaps TRBD1 (6 bases). Between the trimmed V and J ends, which lost 4 bases and 3 bases, there was a span of 19 bases. In germline, CDR1 is SGDLS, CDR2 YYNGEE. The length of the CDR3 is 16 residues. The CDR3 reads CASSPSIGTREETQYF. The CDR3 nucleotides are TGTGCCAGCAGCCCGAGTATCGGGACACGCGAAGAGACCCAGTACTTC.

V gene TRBV28 combines with J gene TRBJ2-3; TRBD2 aligns across 11 bases. V dropped 3 bases and J dropped 1; count of bases not matched to a gene: 6. Germline lookup yields CDR1 MDHEN and CDR2 SYDVKM. This CDR3 is built from 17 residues. CDR3 sequence (DNA): TGTGCCAGCAGTTTCCCGCTAGCGGGAGGACGCACAGATACGCAGTATTTT. It specifies CASSFPLAGGRTDTQYF.

As to this clonotype: One end of the junction is discordant with germline, which a read error may explain. The gene calls are TRBV4-3 and TRBJ2-1; D is possibly TRBD2 (6 bases). CDR1 and CDR2 from the germline V gene are LGHNA and YSLEER. This CDR3 spans 14 amino acids. CDR3 in DNA: TGCGCCGGCAGCCAAGGGGAGGAATTCAATGAGCAGTTCTTC. Amino acid sequence: CAGSQGEEFNEQFF.

The rearrangement links TRBV2 to TRBJ2-1; 8 nucleotides align to TRBD2. CDR3 length equals 15 residues. Germline V lookup: CDR1 SNHLY, CDR2 FYNNEI. V lost 3 bases to trimming and J lost 12 bases; unmatched junction nucleotides: 13. For the CDR3, the DNA is TGTGCCAGCAGTGATGCTAGCGGGTACACAGATACGCAGTTCTTC. Translated: CASSDASGYTDTQFF.